The table lists the clone carrying this T cell receptor (beta chain) with many counts. Its target is not known. The CDR3 is 14 residues long. V dropped 3 bases and J dropped 1 base, with 6 bases sitting between them. The V gene's germline CDR1 is LNHDA and CDR2 SQIVND (reference sequence). This specimen belongs to a study of early T cells in non-severe SARS-CoV-2 infection. Researchers tagged individual cDNA molecules with unique molecular identifiers. TCRdb used MiXCR to reprocess the 5' RACE reads, holding one entry per CDR3 protein. This table holds around 60,000 distinct CDR3 sequences, less than 20% found once. Study findings and constraints: Lookups in VDJdb leaned toward anti-spike CD8 responses and missed private and CD4 specificities.

The TCR comes from an adult who was a healthcare worker with PCR-confirmed SARS-CoV-2 infection or an uninfected control (not recorded which). The material sequenced was whole blood, taken at baseline. V and J are TRBV19 and TRBJ2-2, with a tentative D call TRBD1 (5 bases). The CDR3 spells CASSIQGNTGELFF. The CDR3 region has the DNA TGTGCCAGTAGTATTCAGGGGAACACCGGGGAGCTGTTTTTT.